This TCR beta chain derives from a study of tumor-infiltrating lymphocytes in glioblastoma multiforme. Study-wide results and caveats: The T cells in this sample were not sorted into functional subsets.

Germline loops: CDR1 SEHNR, CDR2 FQNEAQ (reference sequence). CDR3 length: 13 amino acids. Multiple V-beta primers and a C-beta primer amplified TCRB from RNA. MiXCR was run by TCRdb on the multiplex PCR reads, yielding one entry per CDR3 protein. The data show tens of thousands of distinct CDR3 sequences, with approximately 60% seen just once and around 34% held by the top ten. There are many counts of this clonotype. Its matching antigen is unknown. Sequence at one end of the junction differs from germline and may be a read error. The rearrangement uses TRBV7-9 and TRBJ2-1; TRBD2 matches at 8 bases. Sequenced: brain tumor tissue. The TCR sequence derives from a male donor with glioblastoma. CDR3 region: CASSVAGRNEQFF. CDR3 nucleotide sequence: TGTGCCAGCAGCGTAGCGGGGAGAAATGAGCAGTTCTTC.